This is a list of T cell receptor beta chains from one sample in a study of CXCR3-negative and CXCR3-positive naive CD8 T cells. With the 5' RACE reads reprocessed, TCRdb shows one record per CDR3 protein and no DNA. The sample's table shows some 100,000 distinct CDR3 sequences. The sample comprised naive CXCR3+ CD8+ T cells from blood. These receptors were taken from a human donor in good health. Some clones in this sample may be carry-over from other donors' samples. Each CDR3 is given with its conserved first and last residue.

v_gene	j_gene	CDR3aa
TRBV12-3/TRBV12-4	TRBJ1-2	CASSSLTPDYGYTF
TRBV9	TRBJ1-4	CASSVESGPTNEKLFF
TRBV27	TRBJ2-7	CASSLAQGALNEQYF
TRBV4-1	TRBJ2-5	CASSQRDREWDQETQYF
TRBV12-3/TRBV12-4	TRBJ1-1	CASSFFTNTEAFF
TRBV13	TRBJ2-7	CASSAPGRSSYEQYF
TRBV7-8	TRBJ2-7	CASSSHGYPSYEQYF
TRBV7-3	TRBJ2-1	CASSLIGGRAGSYNEQFF
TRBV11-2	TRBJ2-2	CASAQGRSGELFF
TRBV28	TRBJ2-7	CASRGGRYEQYF
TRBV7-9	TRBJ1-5	CASSSTFRDRVGQPQHF
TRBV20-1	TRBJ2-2	CSARARTTDAGELFF
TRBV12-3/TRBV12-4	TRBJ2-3	CASSLRDTPFTDTQYF
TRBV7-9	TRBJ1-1	CASSSYGTGPSDSEAFF
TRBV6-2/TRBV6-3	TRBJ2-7	CASSYSSSLVAYEQYF
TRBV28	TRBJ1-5	CASRQGVNQPQHF
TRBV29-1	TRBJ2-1	CSVEEPPKTANNEQFF
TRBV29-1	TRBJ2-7	CSVEAGSTYEQYF
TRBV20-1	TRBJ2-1	CSALGQGPSYNEQFF
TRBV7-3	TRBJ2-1	CASSFDEGSYNEQFF
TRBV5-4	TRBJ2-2	CASSFRGELFF
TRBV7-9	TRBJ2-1	CASSPLAGVNNEQFF
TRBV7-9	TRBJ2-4	CASSSLIGGLRGNIQYF
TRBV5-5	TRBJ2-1	CASSLEGQVYNEQFF
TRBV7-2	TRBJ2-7	CASSNGQGRYEQYF
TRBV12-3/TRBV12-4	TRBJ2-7	CASSSGTIYEQYF
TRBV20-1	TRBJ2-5	CSAHGVGDRETQYF
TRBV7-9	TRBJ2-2	CASSPDSIGTGELFF
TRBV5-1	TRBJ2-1	CASSGTGLRGEQFF
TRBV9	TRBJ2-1	CASSVIAGDRSYNEQFF
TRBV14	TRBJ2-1	CASSQPALGSAYNEQFF
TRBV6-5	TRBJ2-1	CASTQRTSYNEQFF
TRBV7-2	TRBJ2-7	CASSFYRGFSYEQYF
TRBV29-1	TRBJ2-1	CSVETWLAGDNEQFF
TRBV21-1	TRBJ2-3	CASSSLRRGARYQWTQYF
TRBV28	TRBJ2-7	CASSLREGLDEQYF
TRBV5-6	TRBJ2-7	CASSLYRDSSYEQYF
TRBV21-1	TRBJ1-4	CASSRDSVNEKLFF
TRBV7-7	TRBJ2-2	CASSPSGLAGTGELFF
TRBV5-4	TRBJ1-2	CASSLEGGSSPYGYTF
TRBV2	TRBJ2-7	CASTGEGQAYEQYF
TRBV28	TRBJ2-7	CASSFFRDNSYEQYF
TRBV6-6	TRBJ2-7	CASSDSAYEQYF
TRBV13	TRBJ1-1	CASRSTGTNTEAFF
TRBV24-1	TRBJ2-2	CATVDQNTGELFF
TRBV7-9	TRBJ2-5	CASSSNRDRRQETQYF
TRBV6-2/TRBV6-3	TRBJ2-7	CASSNDRSYEQYF
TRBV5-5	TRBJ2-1	CASSLDQLVLVYNEQFF